Presented here are 27 T cell receptor beta chains from one specimen sequenced in a study of human thymus T cells. TCRdb keeps only in-frame clones here, not all; method: immunoSEQ multiplex PCR. The table has 40,000 to 55,000 clones, approximately 95% seen once. Sequenced sample: blood. The receptor set was obtained from a boy under three years old with a congenital heart defect but otherwise immunologically healthy.

This clone was counted once. The J gene is TRBJ1-1, the V gene TRBV6-9; 7 bases map to TRBD1. The CDR3 spans 16 residues. J lost 0 bases, V lost 5 bases, and 9 bases had no gene match. Germline CDR1 MNHGY, CDR2 SVAAGI. The CDR3 DNA sequence: TGTGCCAGCAGTACCCACGGGACAGACATGAACACTGAAGCTTTCTTT. Translating gives CASSTHGTDMNTEAFF.

V usage is TRBV7-9 and J usage is TRBJ1-1; a possible D gene is TRBD1 (6 bases). There are 12 residues in the CDR3. CDR1 is SEHNR and CDR2 is FQNEAQ in the germline V gene (reference sequence). With 2 bases removed from V and 8 bases from J, the gap between germline ends came to 9 bases. In DNA form, the CDR3 reads TGTGCCAGCAGCTTACCGGGACAAGAAGCTTTCTTT. It translates to CASSLPGQEAFF.

This sequence joins TRBV11-3 and TRBJ1-1; D perhaps matches TRBD1 (6 bases). There are 14 residues in the CDR3. Trimming stripped 3 bases from V and 7 bases from J, with 15 bases between. The germline CDR1 and CDR2 sequences are SGHNT and YENEEA. CDR3 protein: CASSLGQGMDEAFF. CDR3 nucleotides: TGTGCCAGCAGCTTGGGGCAGGGGATGGATGAAGCTTTCTTT.

The CDR3 loop reads CASSVGTNSPLHF. The DNA for the CDR3 is TGTGCCAGCAGCGTAGGGACAAATTCACCCCTCCACTTT. The chain is built from TRBV9 and TRBJ1-6; D is perhaps TRBD1 (5 bases). The CDR3 consists of 13 residues. The ends were cut back, 0 bases at V and 7 bases at J, with 5 bases in the middle. Looked up from germline, CDR1 is SGDLS and CDR2 is YYNGEE.

The chain joins TRBV19 to TRBJ2-3; no clear D gene. Germline V gene data show CDR1 as LNHDA and CDR2 as SQIVND (reference sequence). V lost 1 base and J 4 bases, leaving 3 bases between the germline ends. The CDR3 extends over 12 amino acids. Here the CDR3 DNA reads TGTGCCAGTAGTATAGGGCCAGATACGCAGTATTTT. Translated: CASSIGPDTQYF.

J is TRBJ2-3 and V is TRBV7-9, with 14 bases identical to TRBD2. With V trimmed by 5 bases and J by 4 bases, 5 bases remained unmatched. Germline CDR1 and CDR2: SEHNR and FQNEAQ (reference sequence). This CDR3 is built from 16 residues. The CDR3 DNA follows: TGTGCCAGCAGCCAGACTAGCGGGGGGGTAGCAGATACGCAGTATTTT. Its translation: CASSQTSGGVADTQYF.

This sequence joins TRBV9 and TRBJ2-1; TRBD2 agrees at 9 bases. This CDR3 is built from 15 residues. Germline CDR1 is SGDLS and CDR2 is YYNGEE. J lost 9 bases, V lost 4 bases, and 11 bases had no gene match. CDR3 nucleotide sequence: TGTGCCAGCAGCTCGCGGGGGGGCCTTAACTTTGAGCAGTTCTTC. Translation gives CASSSRGGLNFEQFF.

The chain is built from TRBV2 and TRBJ2-1, with TRBD2 identical over 10 bases. Per the germline V gene, CDR1 is SNHLY and CDR2 is FYNNEI. CDR3 length: 16 amino acids. Unmatched junction bases numbered 9, after V lost 6 bases and J lost 4 bases. CDR3 region: CASRRGSGGFYNEQFF. CDR3 nucleotide sequence: TGTGCCAGCAGGAGGGGTAGCGGGGGGTTTTACAATGAGCAGTTCTTC.

The V and J genes are TRBV5-1 and TRBJ1-2, with D uncertain. Trimming stripped 0 bases from V and 5 bases from J, with 11 bases between. CDR3 length: 14 amino acids. The germline CDR1 and CDR2 sequences are SGHRS and YFSETQ. The CDR3 DNA reads as TGCGCCAGCAGCTTGGTAGGGTCATCGTATGGCTACACCTTC. This gives the protein CASSLVGSSYGYTF.

The rearrangement uses TRBV30 and TRBJ2-4; 8 bases fit TRBD2. In germline, CDR1 is GTSNPN, CDR2 SVGIG (reference sequence). This CDR3 region has 12 residues. V trimming: 3 bases; J trimming: 6 bases; junction bases outside the gene matches: 1. CDR3 nucleotides: TGTGCCTGGAGCGGGGGGGCAAACATTCAGTACTTC. It translates to CAWSGGANIQYF.

V gene TRBV2 combines with J gene TRBJ1-4, with 7 nucleotides matching TRBD1. V was clipped by 4 bases and J by 7 bases; unmatched bases: 0. The CDR3 consists of 12 residues. CDR1 is SNHLY and CDR2 is FYNNEI in the germline V gene. The CDR3 protein is CASSGQGEKLFF. The CDR3 coding sequence is TGTGCCAGCAGTGGACAGGGTGAAAAACTGTTTTTT.

The V gene is TRBV6-8, the J gene TRBJ2-7; D is uncertain. Trimming stripped 2 bases from V and 2 bases from J, with 7 bases between. Germline V gene sequence: CDR1 MNHGY, CDR2 SAAAGT. The CDR3 is made up of 13 amino acids. CDR3 nucleotide sequence: TGTGCCAGCAGTTACAGGCAAACCTACGAGCAGTACTTC. Translated, it gives CASSYRQTYEQYF.

V gene TRBV9 combines with J gene TRBJ2-7; D ambiguous. Germline assignment: CDR1 SGDLS and CDR2 YYNGEE. The CDR3 is 13 residues long. The V end lost 0 bases, the J end lost 0 bases, and 4 bases lay between the germline ends. The CDR3 sequence: CASSVDSSYEQYF. As DNA, the CDR3 is TGTGCCAGCAGCGTAGACAGCTCCTACGAGCAGTACTTC.

This clone occurred once. The genes are TRBV10-2 and TRBJ2-3; no clear D. The length of the CDR3 is 12 residues. Between the trimmed V and J ends, which lost 6 bases and 1 base, there was a span of 5 bases. CDR1 is WSHSY and CDR2 is SAAADI in the germline V gene. CDR3 loop: CASSGGTDTQYF. In nucleotides, the CDR3 is TGCGCCAGCAGCGGTGGCACAGATACGCAGTATTTT.

Comments on this clone: Distinct nucleotide sequences in the sample also encode this CDR3. This rearrangement joins TRBV28 to TRBJ2-1; D call uncertain. V shed 3 bases and J shed 0 bases, with 3 bases lying between them. Looked up from germline, CDR1 is MDHEN and CDR2 is SYDVKM. The CDR3 has 13 residues. The CDR3 here is CASSLDSYNEQFF. CDR3 nucleotide sequence: TGTGCCAGCAGTTTGGACTCCTACAATGAGCAGTTCTTC. Based on the CDR3 plus reference TRBV28 and TRBJ2-1, the full variable domain is DVKVTQSSRYLVKRTGEKVFLECVQDMDHENMFWYRQDPGLGLRLIYFSYDVKMKEKGDIPEGYSVSREKKERFSLILESASTNQTSMYLCASSLDSYNEQFFGPGTRLTVL.

This sequence joins TRBV7-2 and TRBJ2-3; D may be TRBD1 or TRBD2 (6 bases each). From germline, CDR1 is SGHTA and CDR2 FQGNSA. Between the trimmed V and J ends, which lost 1 base and 1 base, there was a span of 9 bases. This CDR3 contains 15 residues. In DNA form, the CDR3 reads TGTGCCAGCAGCTTAGGGGGGGCGGGCACAGATACGCAGTATTTT. This encodes CASSLGGAGTDTQYF.

This chain uses TRBV11-2 with TRBJ2-1; D unresolved. Deletions cut 2 bases from V and 14 bases from J, with 13 bases between. In germline, CDR1 is SGHAT, CDR2 FQNNGV. This CDR3 region has 12 residues. The CDR3 reads CASSLNEEGEFF. The CDR3 nucleotides are TGTGCCAGCAGCTTAAATGAGGAAGGTGAGTTCTTC. The variable domain in full, completed from reference TRBV11-2 and TRBJ2-1, reads EAGVAQSPRYKIIEKRQSVAFWCNPISGHATLYWYQQILGQGPKLLIQFQNNGVVDDSQLPKDRFSAERLKGVDSTLKIQPAKLEDSAVYLCASSLNEEGEFFGPGTRLTVL.

V is TRBV4-2 and J is TRBJ1-5; TRBD1 matches at 8 bases. Per the germline V gene, CDR1 is LGHNA and CDR2 is YNFKEQ. This CDR3 comprises 17 residues. Losses at the gene ends were 1 base for V and 1 base for J; bases not matched to a gene: 6. CDR3: CASSQVTGGTSNQPQHF. DNA of the CDR3: TGTGCCAGCAGCCAAGTAACAGGGGGGACGAGCAATCAGCCCCAGCATTTT.

This rearrangement joins TRBV10-2 to TRBJ1-3, with a possible D match to TRBD1 (5 bases). V was pared by 6 bases and J by 0 bases, with 6 bases between. The germline CDR1 and CDR2 sequences are WSHSY and SAAADI. The CDR3 contains 13 residues. The CDR3 protein is CASRDNSGNTIYF. DNA of the CDR3: TGCGCCAGCAGGGACAACTCTGGAAACACCATATATTTT.

This sequence joins TRBV28 and TRBJ2-7, with 7 bases matching TRBD1. CDR1 MDHEN and CDR2 SYDVKM come from the germline V gene. The CDR3 spans 11 residues. J gave up 7 bases and V 6 bases, and 3 bases lay outside the gene matches. The DNA of the CDR3 is TGTGCCAGCAGCCCGACAGGGGAGCAGTACTTC. This encodes CASSPTGEQYF.

V is TRBV4-1 and J is TRBJ2-7; D might be TRBD2 (7 bases). Per germline, CDR1 MGHRA and CDR2 YSYEKL. V was shortened by 3 bases and J by 7 bases, with 16 bases between the two germline ends. The CDR3 covers 14 residues. CDR3 amino acids: CASSHRGGAGEQYF. The CDR3 DNA follows: TGCGCCAGCAGCCACAGAGGGGGGGCCGGAGAGCAGTACTTC.

The V call is TRBV7-8, the J call TRBJ1-3, with D perhaps matching TRBD1 (5 bases). The CDR3 runs to 14 residues. The V gene's germline CDR1 is SGHVS and CDR2 FQNEAQ. The CDR3 sequence is CASSGGGSGNTIYF. In DNA, the CDR3 is TGTGCTTCCAGCGGGGGAGGGTCTGGAAACACCATATATTTT. Full variable domain (remainder filled in from reference TRBV7-8 and TRBJ1-3): GAGVSQSPRYKVAKRGQDVALRCDPISGHVSLFWYQQALGQGPEFLTYFQNEAQLDKSGLPSDRFFAERPEGSVSTLKIQRTQQEDSAVYLCASSGGGSGNTIYFGEGSWLTVV.

This sequence joins TRBV4-3 and TRBJ1-6; no clear D. V was cut by 0 bases and J by 6 bases, with 15 bases left in between. The CDR3 is 17 amino acids. Germline V gene sequence: CDR1 LGHNA, CDR2 YSLEER. The CDR3 nucleotides read TGCGCCAGCAGCCAAGATCGACACCGTACCCTTAATTCACCCCTCCACTTT. Its protein is CASSQDRHRTLNSPLHF.

The chain carries TRBV7-2 and TRBJ1-5; D gene uncertain. With 1 base removed from V and 5 bases from J, the gap between germline ends came to 6 bases. This CDR3 comprises 13 residues. Germline-derived CDR1 and CDR2 are SGHTA and FQGNSA. The CDR3 here is CASSLEGDQPQHF. The CDR3, as DNA: TGTGCCAGCAGCTTAGAGGGAGATCAGCCCCAGCATTTT. The complete variable domain, with remaining parts taken from reference TRBV7-2 and TRBJ1-5, reads GAGVSQSPSNKVTEKGKDVELRCDPISGHTALYWYRQSLGQGLEFLIYFQGNSAPDKSGLPSDRFSAERTGGSVSTLTIQRTQQEDSAVYLCASSLEGDQPQHFGDGTRLSIL.

This chain links TRBV10-2 with TRBJ2-4; D is possibly TRBD1 (6 bases). Per germline, CDR1 WSHSY and CDR2 SAAADI. The CDR3 has 16 residues. V was shortened by 6 bases and J by 0 bases, with 15 bases between the two germline ends. For the CDR3, the DNA is TGCGCCAGCAGCGACAGGCCCCAATTAGCCAAAAACATTCAGTACTTC. It is translated as CASSDRPQLAKNIQYF.

The gene calls are TRBV19 and TRBJ2-7; the match to TRBD1 covers 10 bases. The CDR3 is 14 amino acids. Germline lookup yields CDR1 LNHDA and CDR2 SQIVND (reference sequence). The junction had 6 bases not matched to a gene; V was cut back by 6 bases and J by 4 bases. CDR3 DNA: TGTGCCAGTAGCCGGACAGGGGGAGCGTACGAGCAGTACTTC. Translating gives CASSRTGGAYEQYF.

This sequence joins TRBV27 and TRBJ2-3; a weak D match, TRBD2 (6 bases). The ends were cut back, 7 bases at V and 1 base at J, with 12 bases in the middle. Per the germline V gene, CDR1 is MNHEY and CDR2 is SMNVEV (reference sequence). This CDR3 contains 14 residues. The CDR3 loop reads CASTPWGGTDTQYF. The CDR3 bases are TGTGCCAGCACCCCATGGGGGGGCACAGATACGCAGTATTTT.